The source of this T cell receptor beta chain is a study of glioma-infiltrating T cells after dendritic cell vaccination. Study-level background: Autologous tumor lysate was loaded overnight onto monocyte-derived dendritic cells grown seven days with IL-4 and GM-CSF.

On this clone itself: Antigen unknown.

Notes on the study in general: Estimated pretreatment TIL content predicted outcome after dendritic cell vaccination. The cohort had few patients with full blood and tumor sets.

Data came from immunoSEQ multiplex PCR; TCRdb stores just in-frame clones and leaves some out. Of 93,000 or so clones listed, roughly 76% are singletons. CDR1 is MNHNS, CDR2 SASEGT, per germline. This CDR3 is 12 amino acids long. V was cut by 7 bases and J by 0 bases, with 4 bases left in between. PBMC were collected before vaccination, two weeks after the third vaccination, and at progression. The source material was blood, sampled before dendritic cell vaccination. This clonotype was obtained from a human donor with glioblastoma. V usage is TRBV6-1 and J usage is TRBJ1-5; D is undetermined. For the CDR3, the DNA is TGTGCCAGCACCCATAGCAATCAGCCCCAGCATTTT. Encoded protein: CASTHSNQPQHF.